These T cell receptor beta chains were read from a single sample in a study of cytomegalovirus exposure and HLA in healthy donors. Generated by immunoSEQ multiplex PCR, the TCRdb table keeps only in-frame clones and is missing some. The table counts roughly 53,000 clones; less than 2.5% lies in the top ten. Material for sequencing was PBMCs. All receptors derive from a female donor in good health and CMV-seronegative. CDR3s include the opening cysteine and the closing phenylalanine or tryptophan. Each record gives: CDR3 DNA, CDR3 protein, CDR3 length, J gene, D gene, V gene. A D gene is named only where the DNA matches it firmly.

DNA: TGCAGCGCTCCCAGAGGAGGCACAGATACGCAGTATTTT
CDR3: CSAPRGGTDTQYF
length: 13
J: TRBJ2-3
D: -
V: TRBV29-1

DNA: TGTGCCAGCAGACGGCAGGGGGACACTGAAGCTTTCTTT
CDR3: CASRRQGDTEAFF
length: 13
J: TRBJ1-1
D: TRBD1
V: TRBV6-6

DNA: TGTGCCTGGAGTGTAAACACAGGGAGATCACCCCTCCACTTT
CDR3: CAWSVNTGRSPLHF
length: 14
J: TRBJ1-6
D: -
V: TRBV30

DNA: TGCGCCAGCAGCCAAGCTACGGCGGGAGAAGAATCAGATACGCAGTATTTT
CDR3: CASSQATAGEESDTQYF
length: 17
J: TRBJ2-3
D: TRBD2
V: TRBV4-1

DNA: TGTGCCAGCAGCTTACTCAACAGGACGCCATACAATGAGCAGTTCTTC
CDR3: CASSLLNRTPYNEQFF
length: 16
J: TRBJ2-1
D: -
V: TRBV7-9

DNA: TGCGCCAGCAGCCAAGGGTCAGATAGCAATCAGCCCCAGCATTTT
CDR3: CASSQGSDSNQPQHF
length: 15
J: TRBJ1-5
D: -
V: TRBV4-3

DNA: TGTGCTAGTGGTTTGAGAGGAAGGAACACCATATATTTT
CDR3: CASGLRGRNTIYF
length: 13
J: TRBJ1-3
D: -
V: TRBV12-5

DNA: TGCGCCAGCAGCCTCACAGGGGTAGGGCAGCCCCAGCATTTT
CDR3: CASSLTGVGQPQHF
length: 14
J: TRBJ1-5
D: TRBD1
V: TRBV5-1

DNA: TGTGCCTGGGGGACAGGGGCTGGGGGAAACACCATATATTTT
CDR3: CAWGTGAGGNTIYF
length: 14
J: TRBJ1-3
D: TRBD1
V: TRBV30

DNA: TGTGCCAGCAGTGAAAATAGGCAGTACTTC
CDR3: CASSENRQYF
length: 10
J: TRBJ2-7
D: -
V: TRBV6-1